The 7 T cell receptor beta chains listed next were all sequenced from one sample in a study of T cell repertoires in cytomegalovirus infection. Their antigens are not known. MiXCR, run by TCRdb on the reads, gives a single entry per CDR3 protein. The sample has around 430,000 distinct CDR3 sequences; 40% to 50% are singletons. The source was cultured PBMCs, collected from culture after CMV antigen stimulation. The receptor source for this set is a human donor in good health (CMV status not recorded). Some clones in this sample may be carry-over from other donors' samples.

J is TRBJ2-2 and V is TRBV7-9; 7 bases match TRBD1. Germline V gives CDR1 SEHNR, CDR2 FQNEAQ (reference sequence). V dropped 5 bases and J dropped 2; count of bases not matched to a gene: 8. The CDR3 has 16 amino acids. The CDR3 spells CASSTTGSGNTGELFF. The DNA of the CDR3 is TGTGCCAGCAGCACGACAGGGTCGGGAAACACCGGGGAGCTGTTTTTT.

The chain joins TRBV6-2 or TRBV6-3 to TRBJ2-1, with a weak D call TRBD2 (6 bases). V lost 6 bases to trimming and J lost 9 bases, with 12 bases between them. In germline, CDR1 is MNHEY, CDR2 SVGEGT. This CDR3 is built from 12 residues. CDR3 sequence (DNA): TGTGCCAGCAGCGCGACTAGTATTGAGCAGTTCTTC. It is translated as CASSATSIEQFF.

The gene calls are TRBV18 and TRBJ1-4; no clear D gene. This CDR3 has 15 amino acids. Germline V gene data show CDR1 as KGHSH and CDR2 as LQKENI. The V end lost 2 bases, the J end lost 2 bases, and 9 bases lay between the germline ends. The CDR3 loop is CASSPSPGTNEKLFF. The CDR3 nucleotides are TGTGCCAGCTCACCATCCCCCGGGACTAATGAAAAACTGTTTTTT. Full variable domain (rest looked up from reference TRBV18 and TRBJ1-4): NAGVMQNPRHLVRRRGQEARLRCSPMKGHSHVYWYRQLPEEGLKFMVYLQKENIIDESGMPKERFSAEFPKEGPSILRIQQVVRGDSAAYFCASSPSPGTNEKLFFGSGTQLSVL.

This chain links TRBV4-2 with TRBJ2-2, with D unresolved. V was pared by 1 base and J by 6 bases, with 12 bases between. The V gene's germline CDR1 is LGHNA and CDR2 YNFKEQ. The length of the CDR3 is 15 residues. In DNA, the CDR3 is TGTGCCAGCAGCCAAGTCGGCCCGCACCCCGGGGAGCTGTTTTTT. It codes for CASSQVGPHPGELFF.

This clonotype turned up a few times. The CDR3 region is CASSLGTGMGEQYF. The CDR3 DNA is TGTGCCAGCAGCTTAGGGACAGGAATGGGGGAGCAGTACTTC. The genes are TRBV7-2 and TRBJ2-7; TRBD1 aligns across 7 bases. V shed 1 base and J 7 bases; nucleotides not matched to a gene: 7. The germline V gene encodes CDR1 SGHTA and CDR2 FQGNSA. This CDR3 is built from 14 residues. Using reference TRBV7-2 and TRBJ2-7 for the parts outside the CDR3, the full variable domain is GAGVSQSPSNKVTEKGKDVELRCDPISGHTALYWYRQSLGQGLEFLIYFQGNSAPDKSGLPSDRFSAERTGGSVSTLTIQRTQQEDSAVYLCASSLGTGMGEQYFGPGTRLTVT.

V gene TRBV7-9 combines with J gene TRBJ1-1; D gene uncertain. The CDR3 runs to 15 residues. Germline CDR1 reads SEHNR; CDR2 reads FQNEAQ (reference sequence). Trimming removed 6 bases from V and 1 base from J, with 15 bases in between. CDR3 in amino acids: CASSWARPGNTEAFF. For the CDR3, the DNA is TGTGCCAGCAGTTGGGCGAGACCGGGGAACACTGAAGCTTTCTTT.

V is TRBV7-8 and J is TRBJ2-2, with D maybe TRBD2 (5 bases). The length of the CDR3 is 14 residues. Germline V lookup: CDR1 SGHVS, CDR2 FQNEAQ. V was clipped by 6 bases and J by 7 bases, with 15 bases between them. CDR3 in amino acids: CASSGIARIGELFF. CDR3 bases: TGTGCCAGCAGTGGAATAGCGCGGATCGGGGAGCTGTTTTTT.